The clone carrying this TCR beta chain came up many times. The antigen remains undetermined. This specimen belongs to a study of identical twins. Study-level results: The abundant beta clonotypes from cord blood had fewer insertions, and memory repertoires had none of this. Modelling approaches yielded underestimates of out-of-frame TCR alpha sharing between monozygotic twins.

This CDR3 has 14 amino acids. Trimming left V 6 bases short and J 5 bases short, with 13 bases between. TCRdb analysed the 5' RACE reads with MiXCR anew, one entry per CDR3 protein. The table includes about 530,000 distinct CDR3 sequences, 13% to 15% detected once. These data were also reused for a study on yellow fever vaccine responses in identical twins.

This TCR was recovered from a woman aged 18-35 years in good health. The specimen was CD4+ T cells sorted from blood. V gene TRBV12-3 or TRBV12-4 combines with J gene TRBJ2-2; D gene ambiguous. The CDR3 nucleotides are TGTGCCAGCAGATTCATGGGTATTACCGGGGAGCTGTTTTTT. Translated: CASRFMGITGELFF.